This TCR beta chain was identified in a study of cytomegalovirus exposure and HLA in healthy donors. Study in general: From donors who were HLA-typed, an early data release held approximately 84 million unique TCRs.

The PCR used 60 Vbeta and 13 Jbeta primers. Profiled with immunoSEQ multiplex PCR; TCRdb holds only in-frame clones, not every one. The sample contains over 130,000 clones, around 74% of which appear only once. The sample taken for sequencing was PBMCs. This sequence was found in a man over 45 in good health and CMV-seropositive.

The CDR3 here is CASSPDRGSPLHF. The CDR3 DNA follows: TGTGCCAGCAGCCCGGACAGGGGTTCACCCCTCCACTTT. V usage is TRBV28 and J usage is TRBJ1-6; 9 positions agree with TRBD1. The CDR3 runs 13 residues. V was clipped by 6 bases and J by 9 bases; unmatched bases: 3. CDR1 and CDR2 from the germline V gene are MDHEN and SYDVKM.